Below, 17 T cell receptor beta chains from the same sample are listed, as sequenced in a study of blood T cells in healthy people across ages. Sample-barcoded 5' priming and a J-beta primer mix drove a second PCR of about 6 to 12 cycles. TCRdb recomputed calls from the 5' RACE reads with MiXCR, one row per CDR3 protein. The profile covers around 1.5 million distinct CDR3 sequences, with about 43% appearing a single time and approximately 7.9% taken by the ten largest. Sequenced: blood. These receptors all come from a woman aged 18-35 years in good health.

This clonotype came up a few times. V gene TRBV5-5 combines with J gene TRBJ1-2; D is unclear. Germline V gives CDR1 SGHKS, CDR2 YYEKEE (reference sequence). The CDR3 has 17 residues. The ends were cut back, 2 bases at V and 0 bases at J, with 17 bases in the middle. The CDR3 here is CASSLSADKSPNYGYTF. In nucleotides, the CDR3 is TGTGCCAGCAGCTTATCGGCAGACAAGTCCCCTAACTATGGCTACACCTTC.

CDR3 region: CASSADGPGTEAFF. The CDR3 DNA sequence: TGTGCCAGCAGCGCGGACGGGCCGGGGACTGAAGCTTTCTTT. This chain joins TRBV11-1 and TRBJ1-1; D remains ambiguous. CDR1 is SGHAT, CDR2 FQDESV, per germline (reference sequence). The CDR3 spans 14 residues. V was trimmed by 5 bases and J by 5 bases, leaving 15 bases between them. Full variable domain (missing parts from reference TRBV11-1 and TRBJ1-1): EAEVAQSPRYKITEKSQAVAFWCDPISGHATLYWYRQILGQGPELLVQFQDESVVDDSQLPKDRFSAERLKGVDSTLKIQPAELGDSAMYLCASSADGPGTEAFFGQGTRLTVV.

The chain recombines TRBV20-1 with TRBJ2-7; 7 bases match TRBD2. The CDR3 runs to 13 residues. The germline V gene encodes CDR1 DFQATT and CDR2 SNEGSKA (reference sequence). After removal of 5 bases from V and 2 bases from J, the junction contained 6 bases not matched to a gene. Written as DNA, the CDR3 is TGCAGTGCTGGACTAGAGGGCACCTACGAGCAGTACTTC. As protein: CSAGLEGTYEQYF.

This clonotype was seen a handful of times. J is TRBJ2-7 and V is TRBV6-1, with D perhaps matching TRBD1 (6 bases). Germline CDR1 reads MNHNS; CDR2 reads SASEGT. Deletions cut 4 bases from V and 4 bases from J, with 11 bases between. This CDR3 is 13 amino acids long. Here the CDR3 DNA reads TGTGCCAGCAGTGCCGGGACACCTTACGAGCAGTACTTC. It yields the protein CASSAGTPYEQYF.

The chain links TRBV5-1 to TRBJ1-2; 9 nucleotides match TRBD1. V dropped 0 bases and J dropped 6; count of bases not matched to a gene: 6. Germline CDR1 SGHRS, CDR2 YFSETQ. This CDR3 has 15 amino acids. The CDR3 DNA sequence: TGCGCCAGCAGCTTGGCCAAAACAGGGGGCGATGGCTACACCTTC. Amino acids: CASSLAKTGGDGYTF.

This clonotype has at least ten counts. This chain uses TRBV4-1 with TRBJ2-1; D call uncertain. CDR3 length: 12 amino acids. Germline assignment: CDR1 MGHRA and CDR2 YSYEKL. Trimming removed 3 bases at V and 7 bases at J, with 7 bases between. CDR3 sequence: CASSQGRNEQFF. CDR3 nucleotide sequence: TGCGCCAGCAGCCAGGGCAGGAATGAGCAGTTCTTC.

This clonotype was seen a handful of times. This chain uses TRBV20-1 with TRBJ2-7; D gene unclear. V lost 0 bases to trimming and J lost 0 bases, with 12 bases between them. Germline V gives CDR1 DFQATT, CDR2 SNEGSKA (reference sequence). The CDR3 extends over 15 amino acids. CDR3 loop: CSARDRVASSYEQYF. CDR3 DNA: TGCAGTGCTAGAGATAGGGTGGCCAGCTCCTACGAGCAGTACTTC.

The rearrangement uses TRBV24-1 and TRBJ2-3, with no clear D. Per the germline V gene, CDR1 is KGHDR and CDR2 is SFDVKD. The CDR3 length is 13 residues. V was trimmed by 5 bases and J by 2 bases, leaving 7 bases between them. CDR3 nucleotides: TGTGCCACCAGTGCCTCCACCACAGATACGCAGTATTTT. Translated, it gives CATSASTTDTQYF.

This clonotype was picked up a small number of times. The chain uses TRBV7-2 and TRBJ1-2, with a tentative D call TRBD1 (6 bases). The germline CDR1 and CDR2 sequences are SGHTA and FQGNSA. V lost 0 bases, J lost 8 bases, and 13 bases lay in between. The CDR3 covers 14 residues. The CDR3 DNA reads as TGTGCCAGCAGCTTAGCCGACAGGTATCTAGGCTACACCTTC. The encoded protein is CASSLADRYLGYTF. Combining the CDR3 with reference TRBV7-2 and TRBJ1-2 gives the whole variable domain GAGVSQSPSNKVTEKGKDVELRCDPISGHTALYWYRQSLGQGLEFLIYFQGNSAPDKSGLPSDRFSAERTGGSVSTLTIQRTQQEDSAVYLCASSLADRYLGYTFGSGTRLTVV.

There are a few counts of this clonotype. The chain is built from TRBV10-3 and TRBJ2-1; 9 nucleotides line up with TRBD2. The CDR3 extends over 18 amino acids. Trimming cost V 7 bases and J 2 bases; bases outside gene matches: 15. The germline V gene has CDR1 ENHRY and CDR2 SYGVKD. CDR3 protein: CAINDGGSGTSPYNEQFF. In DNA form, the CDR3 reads TGTGCCATCAACGACGGGGGGTCCGGGACTAGCCCCTACAATGAGCAGTTCTTC.

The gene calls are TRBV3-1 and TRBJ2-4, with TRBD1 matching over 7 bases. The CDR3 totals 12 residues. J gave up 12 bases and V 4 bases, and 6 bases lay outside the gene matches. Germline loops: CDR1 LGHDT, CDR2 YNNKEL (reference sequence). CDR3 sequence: CASSPGTADQYF. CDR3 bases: TGTGCCAGCAGCCCAGGGACAGCCGATCAGTACTTC. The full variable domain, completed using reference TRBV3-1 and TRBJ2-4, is DTAVSQTPKYLVTQMGNDKSIKCEQNLGHDTMYWYKQDSKKFLKIMFSYNNKELIINETVPNRFSPKSPDKAHLNLHINSLELGDSAVYFCASSPGTADQYFGAGTRLSVL.

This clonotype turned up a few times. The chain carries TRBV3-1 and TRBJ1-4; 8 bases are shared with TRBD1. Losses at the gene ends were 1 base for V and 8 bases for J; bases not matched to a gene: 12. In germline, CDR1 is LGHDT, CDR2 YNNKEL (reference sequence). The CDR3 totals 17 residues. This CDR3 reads CASSQGKGTGTREKLFF. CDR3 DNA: TGTGCCAGCAGCCAAGGAAAGGGGACAGGTACACGGGAAAAACTGTTTTTT. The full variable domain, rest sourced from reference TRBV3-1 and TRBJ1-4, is DTAVSQTPKYLVTQMGNDKSIKCEQNLGHDTMYWYKQDSKKFLKIMFSYNNKELIINETVPNRFSPKSPDKAHLNLHINSLELGDSAVYFCASSQGKGTGTREKLFFGSGTQLSVL.

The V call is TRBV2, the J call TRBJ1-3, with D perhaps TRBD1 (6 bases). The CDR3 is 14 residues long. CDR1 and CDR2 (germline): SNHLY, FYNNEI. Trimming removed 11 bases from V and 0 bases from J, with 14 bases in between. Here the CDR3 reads CAGRTGLSGNTIYF. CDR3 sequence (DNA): TGTGCCGGCCGTACAGGGCTCTCTGGAAACACCATATATTTT.

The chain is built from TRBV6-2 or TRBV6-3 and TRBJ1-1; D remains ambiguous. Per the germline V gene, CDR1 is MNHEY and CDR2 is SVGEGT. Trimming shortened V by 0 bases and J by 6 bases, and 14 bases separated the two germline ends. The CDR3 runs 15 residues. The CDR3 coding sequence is TGTGCCAGCAGTTACTCGGTAGACGGGGTATCTGAAGCTTTCTTT. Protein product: CASSYSVDGVSEAFF.

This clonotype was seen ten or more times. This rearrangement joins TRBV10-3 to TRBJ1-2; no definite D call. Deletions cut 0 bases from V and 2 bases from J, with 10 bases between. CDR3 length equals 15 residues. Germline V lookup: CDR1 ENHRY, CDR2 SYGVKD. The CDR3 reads CAISESTKRNYGYTF. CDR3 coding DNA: TGTGCCATCAGTGAGTCGACCAAAAGGAACTATGGCTACACCTTC.

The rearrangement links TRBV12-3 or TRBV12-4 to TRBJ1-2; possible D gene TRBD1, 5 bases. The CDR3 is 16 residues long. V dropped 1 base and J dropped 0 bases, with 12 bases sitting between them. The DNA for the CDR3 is TGTGCCAGCAGTTTAGGGGTAGGGGAATCTAACTATGGCTACACCTTC. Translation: CASSLGVGESNYGYTF.

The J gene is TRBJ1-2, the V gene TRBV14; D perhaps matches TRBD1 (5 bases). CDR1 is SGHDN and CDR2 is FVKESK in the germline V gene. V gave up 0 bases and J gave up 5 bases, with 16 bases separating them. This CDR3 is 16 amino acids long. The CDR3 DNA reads TGTGCCAGCAGCCAAGATGGGACCTCCCACCGGTATGGCTACACCTTC. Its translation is CASSQDGTSHRYGYTF.